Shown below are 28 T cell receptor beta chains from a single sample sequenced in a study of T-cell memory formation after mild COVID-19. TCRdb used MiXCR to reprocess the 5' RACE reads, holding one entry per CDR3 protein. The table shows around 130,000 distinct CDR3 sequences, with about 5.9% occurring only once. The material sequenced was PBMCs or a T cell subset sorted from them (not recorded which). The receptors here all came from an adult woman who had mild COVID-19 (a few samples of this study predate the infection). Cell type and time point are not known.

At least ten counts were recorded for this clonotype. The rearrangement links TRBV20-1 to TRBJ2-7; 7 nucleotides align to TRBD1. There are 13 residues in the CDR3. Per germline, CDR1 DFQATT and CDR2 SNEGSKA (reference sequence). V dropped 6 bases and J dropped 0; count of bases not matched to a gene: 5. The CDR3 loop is CSAPTGLSYEQYF. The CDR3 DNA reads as TGCAGTGCCCCGACAGGGCTCTCCTACGAGCAGTACTTC.

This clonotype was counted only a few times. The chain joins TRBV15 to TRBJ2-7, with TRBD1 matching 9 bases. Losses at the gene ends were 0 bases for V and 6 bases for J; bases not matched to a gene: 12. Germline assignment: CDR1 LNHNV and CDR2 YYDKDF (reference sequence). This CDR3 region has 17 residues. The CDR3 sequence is CATSRDGGQGSLGEQYF. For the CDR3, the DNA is TGTGCCACCAGCAGAGATGGGGGACAGGGCAGCTTGGGCGAGCAGTACTTC.

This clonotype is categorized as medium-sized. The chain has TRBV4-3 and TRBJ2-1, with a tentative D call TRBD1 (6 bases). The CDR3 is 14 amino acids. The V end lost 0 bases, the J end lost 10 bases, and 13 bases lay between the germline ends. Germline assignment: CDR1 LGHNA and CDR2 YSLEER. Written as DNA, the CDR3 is TGCGCCAGCAGCCAAGAGTACAGGGCGGACGAGCAGTTCTTC. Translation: CASSQEYRADEQFF.

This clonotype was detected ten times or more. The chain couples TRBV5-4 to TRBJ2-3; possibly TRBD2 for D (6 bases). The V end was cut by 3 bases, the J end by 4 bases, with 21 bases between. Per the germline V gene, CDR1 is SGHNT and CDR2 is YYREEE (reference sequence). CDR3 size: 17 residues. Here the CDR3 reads CASSSPTFPAGADTQYF. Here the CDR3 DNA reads TGTGCCAGCAGCTCCCCCACCTTTCCAGCGGGCGCAGATACGCAGTATTTT.

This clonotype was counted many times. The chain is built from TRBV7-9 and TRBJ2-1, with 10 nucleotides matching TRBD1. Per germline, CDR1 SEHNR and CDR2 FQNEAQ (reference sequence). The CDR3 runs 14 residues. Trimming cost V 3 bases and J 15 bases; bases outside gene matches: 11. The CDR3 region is CASSLNAGTGAPFF. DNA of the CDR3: TGTGCCAGCAGCTTGAACGCCGGGACAGGGGCACCGTTCTTC.

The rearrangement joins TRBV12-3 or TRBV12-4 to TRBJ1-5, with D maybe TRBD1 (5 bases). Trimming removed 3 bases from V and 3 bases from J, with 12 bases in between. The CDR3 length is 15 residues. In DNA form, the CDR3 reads TGTGCCAGCAGTTTCTCCCCGACAGTCAATCAGCCCCAGCATTTT. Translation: CASSFSPTVNQPQHF.

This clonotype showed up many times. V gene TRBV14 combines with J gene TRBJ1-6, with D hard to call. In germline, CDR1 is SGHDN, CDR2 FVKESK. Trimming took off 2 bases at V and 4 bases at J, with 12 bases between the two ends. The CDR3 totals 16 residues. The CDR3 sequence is CASSQHPPGYNSPLHF. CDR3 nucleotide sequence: TGTGCCAGCAGCCAACATCCACCCGGGTATAATTCACCCCTCCACTTT.

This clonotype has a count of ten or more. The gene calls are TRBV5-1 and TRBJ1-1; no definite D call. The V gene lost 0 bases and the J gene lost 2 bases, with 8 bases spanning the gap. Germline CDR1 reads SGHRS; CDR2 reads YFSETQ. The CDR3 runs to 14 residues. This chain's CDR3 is CASSLARRNTEAFF. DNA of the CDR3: TGCGCCAGCAGCTTGGCACGGAGAAACACTGAAGCTTTCTTT.

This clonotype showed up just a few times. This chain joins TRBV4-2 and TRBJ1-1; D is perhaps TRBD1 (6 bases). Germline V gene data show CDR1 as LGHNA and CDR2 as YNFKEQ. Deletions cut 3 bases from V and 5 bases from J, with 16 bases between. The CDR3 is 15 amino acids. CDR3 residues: CASSQGRGGQTEAFF. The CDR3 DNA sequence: TGTGCCAGCAGCCAGGGGCGGGGGGGGCAAACTGAAGCTTTCTTT.

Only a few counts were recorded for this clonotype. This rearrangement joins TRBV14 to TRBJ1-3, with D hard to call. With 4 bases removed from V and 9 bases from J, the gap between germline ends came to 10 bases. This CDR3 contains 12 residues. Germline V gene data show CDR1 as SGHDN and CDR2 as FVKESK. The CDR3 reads CASSPEWGTIYF. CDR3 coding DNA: TGTGCCAGCAGCCCGGAGTGGGGCACCATATATTTT.

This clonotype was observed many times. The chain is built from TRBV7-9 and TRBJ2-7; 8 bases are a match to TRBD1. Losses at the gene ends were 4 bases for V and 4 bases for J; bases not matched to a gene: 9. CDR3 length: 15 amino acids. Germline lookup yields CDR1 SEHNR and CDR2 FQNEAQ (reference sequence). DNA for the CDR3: TGTGCCAGCAGCTCACCTGACAGGGGTCGTTACGAGCAGTACTTC. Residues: CASSSPDRGRYEQYF.

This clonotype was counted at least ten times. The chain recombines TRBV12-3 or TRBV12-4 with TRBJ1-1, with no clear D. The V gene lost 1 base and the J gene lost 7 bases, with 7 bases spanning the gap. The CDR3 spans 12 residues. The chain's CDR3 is CASSLERREAFF. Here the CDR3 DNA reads TGTGCCAGCAGTTTAGAGAGACGTGAAGCTTTCTTT.

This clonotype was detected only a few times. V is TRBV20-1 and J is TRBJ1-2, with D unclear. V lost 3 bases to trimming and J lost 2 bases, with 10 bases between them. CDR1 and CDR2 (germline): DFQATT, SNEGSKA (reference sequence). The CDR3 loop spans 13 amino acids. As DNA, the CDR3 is TGCAGTGCTAGCGGCAGCCTGAACTATGGCTACACCTTC. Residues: CSASGSLNYGYTF.

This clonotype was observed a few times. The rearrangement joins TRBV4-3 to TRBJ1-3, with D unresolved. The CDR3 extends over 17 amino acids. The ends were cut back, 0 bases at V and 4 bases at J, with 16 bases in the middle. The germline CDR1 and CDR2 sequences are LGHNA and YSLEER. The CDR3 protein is CASSQDLAALRGNTIYF. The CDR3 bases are TGCGCCAGCAGCCAAGACCTGGCTGCTCTTAGAGGAAACACCATATATTTT.

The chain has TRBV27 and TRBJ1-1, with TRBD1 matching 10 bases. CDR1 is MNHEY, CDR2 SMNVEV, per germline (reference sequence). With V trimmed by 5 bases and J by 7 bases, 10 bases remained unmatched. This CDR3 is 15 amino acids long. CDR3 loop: CASSPRQGAGGEAFF. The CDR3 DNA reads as TGTGCCAGCAGTCCCCGACAGGGGGCAGGAGGTGAAGCTTTCTTT.

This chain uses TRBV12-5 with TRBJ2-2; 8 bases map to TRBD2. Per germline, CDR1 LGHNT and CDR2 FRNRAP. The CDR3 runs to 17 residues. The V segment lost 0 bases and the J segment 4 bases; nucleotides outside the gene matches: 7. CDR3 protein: CASGLVPDLAGTGELFF. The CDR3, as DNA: TGTGCTAGTGGTTTGGTACCGGACCTAGCGGGCACCGGGGAGCTGTTTTTT.

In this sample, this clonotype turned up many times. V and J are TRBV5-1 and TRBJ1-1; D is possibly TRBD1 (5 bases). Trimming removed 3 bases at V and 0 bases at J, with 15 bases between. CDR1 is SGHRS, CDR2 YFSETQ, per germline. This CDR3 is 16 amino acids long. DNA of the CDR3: TGCGCCAGCAGCTCACAACCAAGGGGCATGAACACTGAAGCTTTCTTT. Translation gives CASSSQPRGMNTEAFF.

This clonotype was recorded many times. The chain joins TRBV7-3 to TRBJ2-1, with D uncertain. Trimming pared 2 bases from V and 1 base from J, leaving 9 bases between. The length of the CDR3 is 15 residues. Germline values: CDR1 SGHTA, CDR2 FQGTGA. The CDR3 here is CASSLDVGSYNEQFF. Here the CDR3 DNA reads TGTGCCAGCAGCTTAGACGTAGGGTCCTACAATGAGCAGTTCTTC. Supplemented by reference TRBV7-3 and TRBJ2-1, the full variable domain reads GAGVSQTPSNKVTEKGKYVELRCDPISGHTALYWYRQSLGQGPEFLIYFQGTGAADDSGLPNDRFFAVRPEGSVSTLKIQRTERGDSAVYLCASSLDVGSYNEQFFGPGTRLTVL.

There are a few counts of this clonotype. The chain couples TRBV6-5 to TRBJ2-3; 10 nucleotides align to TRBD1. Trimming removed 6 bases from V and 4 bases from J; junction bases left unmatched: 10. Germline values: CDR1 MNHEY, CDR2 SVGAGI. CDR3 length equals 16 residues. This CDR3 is CASRLVWTGGSDTQYF. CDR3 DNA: TGTGCCAGCAGACTGGTATGGACAGGGGGGTCAGATACGCAGTATTTT.

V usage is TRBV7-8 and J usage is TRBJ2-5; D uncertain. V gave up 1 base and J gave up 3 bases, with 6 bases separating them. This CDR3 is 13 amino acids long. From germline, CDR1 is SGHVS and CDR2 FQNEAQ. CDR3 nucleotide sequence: TGTGCCAGCAGCTTAGGTCGGAAAGAGACCCAGTACTTC. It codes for CASSLGRKETQYF.

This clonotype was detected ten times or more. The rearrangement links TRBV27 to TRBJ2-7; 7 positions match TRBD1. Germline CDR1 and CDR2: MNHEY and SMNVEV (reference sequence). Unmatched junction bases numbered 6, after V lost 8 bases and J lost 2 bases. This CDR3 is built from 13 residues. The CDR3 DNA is TGTGCCAGCTCGGGACAGTTTGCCTACGAGCAGTACTTC. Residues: CASSGQFAYEQYF.

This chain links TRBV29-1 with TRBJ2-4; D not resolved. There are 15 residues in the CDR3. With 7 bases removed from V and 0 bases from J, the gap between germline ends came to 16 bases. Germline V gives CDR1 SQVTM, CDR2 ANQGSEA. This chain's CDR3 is CSGIEQKLAKNIQYF. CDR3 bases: TGCAGCGGTATTGAGCAGAAACTAGCCAAAAACATTCAGTACTTC.

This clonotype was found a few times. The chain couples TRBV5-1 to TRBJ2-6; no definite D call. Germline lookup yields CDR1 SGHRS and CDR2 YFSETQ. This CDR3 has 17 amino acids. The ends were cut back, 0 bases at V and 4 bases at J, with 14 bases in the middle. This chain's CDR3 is CASSLGVVAGGANVLTF. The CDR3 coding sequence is TGCGCCAGCAGCTTGGGGGTAGTCGCAGGCGGGGCCAACGTCCTGACTTTC.

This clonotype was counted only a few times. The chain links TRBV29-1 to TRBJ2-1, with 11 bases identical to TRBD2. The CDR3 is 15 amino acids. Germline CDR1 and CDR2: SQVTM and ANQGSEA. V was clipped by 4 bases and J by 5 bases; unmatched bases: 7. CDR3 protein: CSVATLAGVHNEQFF. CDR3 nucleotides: TGCAGCGTTGCCACACTAGCGGGAGTCCACAATGAGCAGTTCTTC.

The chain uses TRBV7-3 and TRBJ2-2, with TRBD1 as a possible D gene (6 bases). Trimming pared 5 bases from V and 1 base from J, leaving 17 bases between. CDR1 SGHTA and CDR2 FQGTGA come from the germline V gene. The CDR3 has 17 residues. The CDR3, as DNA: TGTGCCAGCAGCCCGTACCCCGGGACACTGAACACCGGGGAGCTGTTTTTT. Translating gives CASSPYPGTLNTGELFF.

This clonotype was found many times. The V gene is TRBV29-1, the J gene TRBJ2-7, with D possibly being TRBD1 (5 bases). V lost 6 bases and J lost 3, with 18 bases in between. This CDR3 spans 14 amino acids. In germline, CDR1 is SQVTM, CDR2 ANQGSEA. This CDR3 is CSVADSFQLYEQYF. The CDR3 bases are TGCAGCGTCGCTGACAGCTTCCAACTCTACGAGCAGTACTTC.

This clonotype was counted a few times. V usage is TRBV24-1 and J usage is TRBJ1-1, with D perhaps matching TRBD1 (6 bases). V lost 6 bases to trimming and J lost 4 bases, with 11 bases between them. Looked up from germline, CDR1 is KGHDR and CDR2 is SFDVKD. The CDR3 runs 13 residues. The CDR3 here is CATSLGGGTEAFF. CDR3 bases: TGTGCCACCAGTCTAGGGGGTGGCACTGAAGCTTTCTTT.

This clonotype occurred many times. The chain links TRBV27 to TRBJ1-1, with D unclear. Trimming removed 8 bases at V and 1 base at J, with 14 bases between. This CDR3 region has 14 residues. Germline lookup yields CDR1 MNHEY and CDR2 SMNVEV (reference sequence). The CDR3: CASPISLPNTEAFF. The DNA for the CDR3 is TGTGCCAGCCCTATCTCTCTTCCGAACACTGAAGCTTTCTTT.